The 16 T cell receptor beta chains below come from one sample, sequenced in a study of T cells expressing NK-cell markers. From its re-call of the 5' RACE reads, TCRdb lists each CDR3 protein once, without DNA. The repertoire shows about 400,000 distinct CDR3 sequences; the top ten hold about 11%. The sequenced sample was blood T cells: a sorted CD56 or NKG2C T cell subset, CD4+ or CD8+ T cells, or bulk PBMC T cells (not recorded which). These receptors originate from a woman aged 45-65 years in good health.

V usage is TRBV9 and J usage is TRBJ2-7; TCRdb indicates TRBD1, and absent DNA this call remains unverified. CDR1 is SGDLS, CDR2 YYNGEE, per germline. The CDR3 runs to 15 residues. This CDR3 reads CASSETGTPLEEQYF.

This sequence joins TRBV5-4 and TRBJ2-2; TCRdb picks TRBD2, but there is no DNA to check that call. Germline V gives CDR1 SGHNT, CDR2 YYREEE (reference sequence). This CDR3 comprises 16 residues. The CDR3 protein is CASSLVGSERPGELFF.

This sequence joins TRBV4-2 and TRBJ1-1; lacking DNA, the TRBD1 call made by TCRdb goes unchecked. CDR1 is LGHNA and CDR2 is YNFKEQ in the germline V gene. This CDR3 spans 14 amino acids. CDR3 protein: CASTAGTGFTEAFF.

The chain is built from TRBV7-9 and TRBJ2-1; TCRdb lists TRBD2, though no DNA is available to test this call. Germline assignment: CDR1 SEHNR and CDR2 FQNEAQ (reference sequence). This CDR3 region has 15 residues. The CDR3 loop is CASSSPGLVGNEQFF.

The rearrangement joins TRBV4-1 to TRBJ2-7. Germline loops: CDR1 MGHRA, CDR2 YSYEKL. This CDR3 has 14 residues. The CDR3 spells CASSQGQQPYEQYF.

The genes are TRBV7-6 and TRBJ2-1; TCRdb's assignment of TRBD1 cannot be checked, as there is no DNA. CDR3 length equals 17 residues. Germline values: CDR1 SGHVS, CDR2 FNYEAQ. The CDR3 loop is CASSLEIGGQIYNEQFF. The variable domain in full, with the rest retrieved from reference TRBV7-6 and TRBJ2-1, is GAGVSQSPRYKVTKRGQDVALRCDPISGHVSLYWYRQALGQGPEFLTYFNYEAQQDKSGLPNDRFSAERPEGSISTLTIQRTEQRDSAMYRCASSLEIGGQIYNEQFFGPGTRLTVL.

The V gene is TRBV29-1, the J gene TRBJ1-1. The CDR3 has 13 residues. CDR1 and CDR2 from the germline V gene are SQVTM and ANQGSEA. CDR3 amino acids: CSGERDRVTEAFF.

This sequence joins TRBV5-1 and TRBJ2-3; TCRdb indicates TRBD1, and absent DNA this call remains unverified. Germline CDR1 and CDR2: SGHRS and YFSETQ. This CDR3 is 15 amino acids long. This CDR3 is CASTPRGSGTDTQYF. Full variable domain (remainder filled in from reference TRBV5-1 and TRBJ2-3): KAGVTQTPRYLIKTRGQQVTLSCSPISGHRSVSWYQQTPGQGLQFLFEYFSETQRNKGNFPGRFSGRQFSNSRSEMNVSTLELGDSALYLCASTPRGSGTDTQYFGPGTRLTVL.

The rearrangement uses TRBV20-1 and TRBJ2-1; checking the TCRdb D call of TRBD2 is not possible without DNA. CDR1 and CDR2 (germline): DFQATT, SNEGSKA (reference sequence). The length of the CDR3 is 15 residues. The CDR3 region is CSARGLAGSYNEQFF.

The chain combines TRBV29-1 with TRBJ2-5. The CDR3 runs to 12 residues. In germline, CDR1 is SQVTM, CDR2 ANQGSEA. The CDR3: CSVDESQETQYF.

The CDR3 is CASTIEGIGANSPLHF. This chain uses TRBV7-8 with TRBJ1-6; as DNA is missing, the TRBD1 call by TCRdb cannot be tested. The CDR3 contains 16 residues. Looked up from germline, CDR1 is SGHVS and CDR2 is FQNEAQ. The whole variable domain, remainder taken from reference TRBV7-8 and TRBJ1-6, is GAGVSQSPRYKVAKRGQDVALRCDPISGHVSLFWYQQALGQGPEFLTYFQNEAQLDKSGLPSDRFFAERPEGSVSTLKIQRTQQEDSAVYLCASTIEGIGANSPLHFGNGTRLTVT.

The rearrangement links TRBV7-6 to TRBJ2-1; TCRdb proposes TRBD1, but this gene call is untestable without DNA. The CDR3 is 13 residues long. CDR1 SGHVS and CDR2 FNYEAQ come from the germline V gene. The CDR3 region is CASSHEGYAEQFF.

The chain couples TRBV7-7 to TRBJ2-3; TCRdb proposes TRBD2, but this gene call is untestable without DNA. CDR1 and CDR2 (germline): SSHAT, FNYEAQ (reference sequence). This CDR3 is 15 amino acids long. This CDR3 reads CASSPSAGATDTQYF.

The chain employs TRBV29-1 and TRBJ2-4; absent DNA, TCRdb's TRBD1 call cannot be checked. CDR3 size: 13 residues. CDR1 SQVTM and CDR2 ANQGSEA come from the germline V gene. The CDR3 sequence: CSVTTGWENIQYF.

The V call is TRBV20-1, the J call TRBJ2-5; TCRdb selects TRBD1, and the lack of DNA leaves this call unchecked. This CDR3 region has 14 residues. Germline V CDR1 and CDR2: DFQATT, SNEGSKA (reference sequence). CDR3 residues: CSARLSGGRETQYF.

The chain combines TRBV27 with TRBJ2-1; the D gene TCRdb calls, TRBD1, cannot be checked with no DNA. The germline V gene encodes CDR1 MNHEY and CDR2 SMNVEV (reference sequence). The CDR3 spans 15 residues. The CDR3 here is CASSLWDRADNEQFF.